The sequence of this TCR beta chain was determined in a study of T cell repertoires in cytomegalovirus infection. Study-wide points: What dominated the ex vivo response were HLA-C-restricted CMV-specific TCR beta clonotypes.

This clonotype has more than one count but fewer than ten. Its antigen is not known. Germline-derived CDR1 and CDR2 are SGHTA and FQGNSA. Trimming shortened V by 1 base and J by 10 bases, and 16 bases separated the two germline ends. This CDR3 comprises 14 residues. A single record per CDR3 protein comes from TCRdb applying MiXCR to the reads. The sample shows hundreds of thousands of distinct CDR3 sequences, 33% of them seen only once. The sample was cultured PBMCs, taken from culture after CMV antigen stimulation. This rearrangement joins TRBV7-2 to TRBJ1-1; no reliable D call. The TCR sequence derives from a human donor in good health (CMV status not recorded). Some clones in this sample may be carry-over from other donors' samples. This CDR3 reads CASSLEERRYLAFF. In DNA, the CDR3 is TGTGCCAGCAGCTTAGAAGAGCGACGGTATTTAGCTTTCTTT.